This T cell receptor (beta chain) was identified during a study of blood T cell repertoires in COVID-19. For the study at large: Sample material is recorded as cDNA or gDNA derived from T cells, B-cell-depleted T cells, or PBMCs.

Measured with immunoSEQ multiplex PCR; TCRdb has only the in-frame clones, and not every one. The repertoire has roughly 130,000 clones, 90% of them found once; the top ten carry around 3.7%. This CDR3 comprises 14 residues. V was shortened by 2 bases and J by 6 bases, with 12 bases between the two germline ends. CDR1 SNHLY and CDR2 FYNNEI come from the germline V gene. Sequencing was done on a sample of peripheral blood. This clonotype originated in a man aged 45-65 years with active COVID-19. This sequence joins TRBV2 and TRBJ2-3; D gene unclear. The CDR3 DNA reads TGTGCCAGCAGTGAAACGCTAGGAAGGGATACGCAGTATTTT. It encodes CASSETLGRDTQYF.